This TCR beta chain appears in the sequencing data of a study of T cell repertoires in cytomegalovirus infection. Study in general: As its CMV epitopes, the study selected recently identified HLA-C-restricted and well-studied HLA-B-restricted targets.

One entry per CDR3 protein, called by TCRdb with MiXCR from the reads. The sample comprises about 500,000 distinct CDR3 sequences, roughly 34% of which are singletons, and under 20% rests with the top ten. The CDR3 covers 15 residues. V lost 7 bases, J lost 5 bases, and 20 bases lay in between. The germline V gene encodes CDR1 MNHEY and CDR2 SVGAGI. Notes on this clonotype: Its antigen is still unknown.

Notes on the study in general: The ex vivo response showed dominance by HLA-C-restricted CMV-specific TCR beta clonotypes. Using cumulative public TCR beta family frequency, the authors identified those who carried CMV together with the relevant HLA.

This rearrangement joins TRBV6-5 to TRBJ1-1; no reliable D call. Sequencing used cultured PBMCs, obtained from culture after CMV antigen stimulation. This sequence originates from a human donor in good health (CMV status not recorded). Some clones in this sample may be carry-over from other donors' samples. CDR3 sequence reads: CASIERPGPRTEAFF. The CDR3 region has the DNA TGTGCCAGCATCGAGAGACCGGGCCCCAGGACTGAAGCTTTCTTT.